The 12 T cell receptor beta chains reported below all come from one sample, sequenced in a study of cytomegalovirus exposure and HLA in healthy donors. Both 60 Vbeta primers and 13 Jbeta primers went into the PCR. Clones were read by immunoSEQ multiplex PCR, and TCRdb kept only the in-frame ones, dropping some. The table shows approximately 130,000 clones, with 65% to 90% occurring only once. The specimen sequenced was PBMCs. The receptors here all came from a man between 18 and 35 years old in good health and CMV-seronegative.

The chain joins TRBV27 to TRBJ2-7; TRBD1 agrees at 11 bases. The germline V gene encodes CDR1 MNHEY and CDR2 SMNVEV (reference sequence). Unmatched junction bases numbered 8, after V lost 3 bases and J lost 7 bases. This CDR3 region has 15 residues. The CDR3 sequence: CASSLRTGGSGEQYF. The CDR3 DNA sequence: TGTGCCAGCAGTTTGAGGACAGGGGGCTCTGGGGAGCAGTACTTC.

In regard to this clone: The CDR3 does not close with the conserved phenylalanine or tryptophan, likely indicating a read error. It is unclear where the CDR3 begins or ends on the DNA, so no DNA is shown, and the CDR3 is as TCRdb lists it. The V call is TRBV6-6, the J call TRBJ2-7; the listed D gene, TRBD2, was not tested against the DNA. The CDR3 adds up to 15 amino acids, both ends counted. CDR1 and CDR2 (germline): MNHNY, SVGAGI (reference sequence). The CDR3 reads CASSEAEGLDFRGNS.

This chain connects TRBV4-2 to TRBJ2-2; TRBD2 might be the D (5 bases). Germline CDR1 is LGHNA and CDR2 is YNFKEQ. The CDR3 length is 17 residues. Trimming shortened V by 0 bases and J by 7 bases, and 18 bases separated the two germline ends. CDR3 residues: CASSQDLRRVSGGELFF. CDR3 sequence (DNA): TGTGCCAGCAGCCAAGATCTGCGGCGGGTGTCGGGCGGGGAGCTGTTTTTT.

The chain links TRBV6-4 to TRBJ1-2, with D unclear. The ends were cut back, 0 bases at V and 4 bases at J, with 12 bases in the middle. Germline V CDR1 and CDR2: MRHNA, SNTAGT. The length of the CDR3 is 15 residues. DNA for the CDR3: TGTGCCAGCAGTGACTCGAACAGCTCCTCCTATGGCTACACCTTC. Protein product: CASSDSNSSSYGYTF.

The gene calls are TRBV10-3 and TRBJ1-3; 9 bases are shared with TRBD1. Unmatched junction bases numbered 8, after V lost 4 bases and J lost 7 bases. This CDR3 has 15 amino acids. Per germline, CDR1 ENHRY and CDR2 SYGVKD. The chain's CDR3 is CAISGPGQGANTIYF. The CDR3 nucleotides are TGTGCCATCAGTGGGCCGGGACAGGGTGCGAACACCATATATTTT.

V gene TRBV27 combines with J gene TRBJ2-2; D ambiguous. This CDR3 region has 12 residues. Germline CDR1 is MNHEY and CDR2 is SMNVEV (reference sequence). Trimming took off 6 bases at V and 8 bases at J, with 10 bases between the two ends. CDR3 protein: CASSRTSGELFF. In nucleotides, the CDR3 is TGTGCCAGCAGCCGAACTTCGGGGGAGCTGTTTTTT.

The V gene is TRBV6-4, the J gene TRBJ2-7; perhaps TRBD2 as D (5 bases). This CDR3 contains 15 residues. Between the trimmed V and J ends, which lost 3 bases and 1 base, there was a span of 13 bases. Germline V CDR1 and CDR2: MRHNA, SNTAGT. CDR3 sequence (DNA): TGTGCCAGCAGTGAGTCGGCAGGACTTTCCTACGAGCAGTACTTC. Its translation is CASSESAGLSYEQYF.

J is TRBJ2-5 and V is TRBV6-1; D might be TRBD1 (7 bases). The J call may be wrong; the DNA end is better matched by TRBJ2-7. CDR3 length: 15 residues. From germline, CDR1 is MNHNS and CDR2 SASEGT. The CDR3 region is CASTQRAGQSYEQYF. The CDR3, as DNA: TGTGCCAGCACGCAGCGGGCGGGACAGTCCTACGAGCAGTACTTC.

This chain connects TRBV28 to TRBJ1-6, with D hard to call. The germline V gene has CDR1 MDHEN and CDR2 SYDVKM. Trimming removed 4 bases at V and 9 bases at J, with 7 bases between. This CDR3 comprises 12 residues. The DNA of the CDR3 is TGTGCCAGCAGTTATGGGAGTTCACCCCTCCACTTT. Its protein is CASSYGSSPLHF. The full variable domain, its missing parts supplied by reference TRBV28 and TRBJ1-6, is DVKVTQSSRYLVKRTGEKVFLECVQDMDHENMFWYRQDPGLGLRLIYFSYDVKMKEKGDIPEGYSVSREKKERFSLILESASTNQTSMYLCASSYGSSPLHFGNGTRLTVT.

The chain joins TRBV5-6 to TRBJ2-3; 9 nucleotides agree with TRBD2. V gave up 3 bases and J gave up 2 bases; unmatched junction bases: 13. Germline assignment: CDR1 SGHDT and CDR2 YYEEEE. CDR3 size: 18 residues. This chain's CDR3 is CASSSNLFSGGATDTQYF. CDR3 sequence (DNA): TGTGCCAGCAGCTCTAACCTCTTTAGCGGGGGAGCCACAGATACGCAGTATTTT.

This chain connects TRBV18 to TRBJ1-5; weak D call: TRBD1 (6 bases). Germline lookup yields CDR1 KGHSH and CDR2 LQKENI. V was trimmed by 4 bases and J by 4 bases, leaving 8 bases between them. This CDR3 has 13 amino acids. CDR3 protein: CASSRDRNQPQHF. CDR3 DNA: TGTGCCAGCTCACGCGACAGGAATCAGCCCCAGCATTTT.

This clone was detected a few times. The V call is TRBV7-8, the J call TRBJ2-3; 9 bases are a match to TRBD2. This CDR3 region has 14 residues. Germline V gene lookup returns CDR1 SGHVS and CDR2 FQNEAQ. V lost 2 bases to trimming and J lost 4 bases; unmatched junction nucleotides: 1. The CDR3 spells CASSLSGGPDTQYF. The CDR3 DNA is TGTGCCAGCAGCTTAAGCGGGGGGCCAGATACGCAGTATTTT.